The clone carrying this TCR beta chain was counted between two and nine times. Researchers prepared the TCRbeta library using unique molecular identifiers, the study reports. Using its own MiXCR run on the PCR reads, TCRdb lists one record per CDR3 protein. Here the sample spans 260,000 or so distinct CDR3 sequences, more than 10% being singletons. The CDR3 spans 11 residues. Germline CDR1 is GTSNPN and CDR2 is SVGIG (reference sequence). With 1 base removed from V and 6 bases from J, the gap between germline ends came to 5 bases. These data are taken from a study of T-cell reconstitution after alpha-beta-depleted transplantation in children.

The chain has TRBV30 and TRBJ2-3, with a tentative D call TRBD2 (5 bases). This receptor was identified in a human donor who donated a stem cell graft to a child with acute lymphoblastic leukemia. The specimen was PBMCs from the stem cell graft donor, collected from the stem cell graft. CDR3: CAWSGRDTQYF. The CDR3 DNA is TGTGCCTGGAGTGGGAGGGATACGCAGTATTTT.